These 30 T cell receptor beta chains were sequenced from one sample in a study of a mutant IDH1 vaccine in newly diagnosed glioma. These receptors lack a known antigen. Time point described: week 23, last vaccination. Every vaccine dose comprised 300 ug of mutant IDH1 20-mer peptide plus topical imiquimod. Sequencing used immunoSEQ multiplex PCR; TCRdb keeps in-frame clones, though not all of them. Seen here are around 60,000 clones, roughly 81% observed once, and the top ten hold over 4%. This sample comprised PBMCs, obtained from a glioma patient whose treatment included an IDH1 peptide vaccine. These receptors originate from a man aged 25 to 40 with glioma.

The CDR3 nucleotides are TGCGCCAGCAGCCCGGACAGTGTGACCGGGGAGCTGTTTTTT. Amino acids: CASSPDSVTGELFF. The chain joins TRBV10-2 to TRBJ2-2; maybe TRBD1 (6 bases). Germline loops: CDR1 WSHSY, CDR2 SAAADI. CDR3 size: 14 residues. Trimming pared 6 bases from V and 5 bases from J, leaving 13 bases between.

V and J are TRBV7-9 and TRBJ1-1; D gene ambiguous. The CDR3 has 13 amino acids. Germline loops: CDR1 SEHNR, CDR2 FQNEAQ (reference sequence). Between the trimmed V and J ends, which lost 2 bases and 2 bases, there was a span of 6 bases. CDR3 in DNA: TGTGCCAGCAGCTTAACAGAAAACACTGAAGCTTTCTTT. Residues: CASSLTENTEAFF.

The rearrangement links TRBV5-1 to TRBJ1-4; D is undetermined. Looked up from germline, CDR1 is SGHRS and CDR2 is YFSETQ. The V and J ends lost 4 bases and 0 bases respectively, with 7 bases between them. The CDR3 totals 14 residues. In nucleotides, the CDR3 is TGCGCCAGCAGCCCTTATTCAACTAATGAAAAACTGTTTTTT. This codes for CASSPYSTNEKLFF.

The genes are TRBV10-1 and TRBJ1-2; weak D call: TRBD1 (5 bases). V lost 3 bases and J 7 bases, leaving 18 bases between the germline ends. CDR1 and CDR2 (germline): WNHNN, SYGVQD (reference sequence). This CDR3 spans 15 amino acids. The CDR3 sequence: CASSDREGPRSGYTF. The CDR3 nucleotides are TGCGCCAGCAGTGATCGAGAGGGACCCCGGAGTGGCTACACCTTC.

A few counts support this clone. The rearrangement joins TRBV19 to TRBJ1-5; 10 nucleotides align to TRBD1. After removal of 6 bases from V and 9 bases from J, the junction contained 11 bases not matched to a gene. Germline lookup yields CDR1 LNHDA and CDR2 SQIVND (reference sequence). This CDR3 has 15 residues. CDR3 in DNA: TGTGCCAGTAGGACCCCGGGACAGGGGCTTCGGCCCCAGCATTTT. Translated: CASRTPGQGLRPQHF.

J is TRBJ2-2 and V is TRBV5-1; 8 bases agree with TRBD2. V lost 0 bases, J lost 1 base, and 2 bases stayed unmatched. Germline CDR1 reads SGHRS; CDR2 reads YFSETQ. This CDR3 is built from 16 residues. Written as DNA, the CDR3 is TGCGCCAGCAGCTTGGCGCTAGCGGGGAACACCGGGGAGCTGTTTTTT. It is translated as CASSLALAGNTGELFF.

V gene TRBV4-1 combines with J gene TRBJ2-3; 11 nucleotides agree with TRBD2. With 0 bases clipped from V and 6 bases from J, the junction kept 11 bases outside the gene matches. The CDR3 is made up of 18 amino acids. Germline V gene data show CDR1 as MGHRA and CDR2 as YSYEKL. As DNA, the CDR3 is TGCGCCAGCAGCCAAGACACTAGCGGGGGAGGCTTTACGGATACGCAGTATTTT. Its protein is CASSQDTSGGGFTDTQYF.

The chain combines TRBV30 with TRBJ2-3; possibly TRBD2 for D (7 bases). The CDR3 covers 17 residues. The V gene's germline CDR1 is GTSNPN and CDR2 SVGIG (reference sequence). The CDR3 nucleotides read TGTGCTAGCACTTTACGATCCATAAGGGGGGGTGCAGATACGCAGTATTTT. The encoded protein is CASTLRSIRGGADTQYF.

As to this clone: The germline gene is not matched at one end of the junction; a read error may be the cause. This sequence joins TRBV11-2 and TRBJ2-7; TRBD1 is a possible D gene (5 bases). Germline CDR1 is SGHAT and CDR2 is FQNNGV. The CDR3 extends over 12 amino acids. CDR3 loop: CAGSLRVGEQYF. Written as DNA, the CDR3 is TGTGCCGGCAGCCTCAGGGTAGGCGAGCAGTACTTC.

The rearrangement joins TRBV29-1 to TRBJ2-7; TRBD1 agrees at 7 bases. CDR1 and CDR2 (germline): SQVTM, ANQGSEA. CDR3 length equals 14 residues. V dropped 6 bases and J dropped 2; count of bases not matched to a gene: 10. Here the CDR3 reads CSVSRWDSPYEQYF. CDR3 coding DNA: TGCAGCGTCTCACGATGGGACAGCCCCTACGAGCAGTACTTC.

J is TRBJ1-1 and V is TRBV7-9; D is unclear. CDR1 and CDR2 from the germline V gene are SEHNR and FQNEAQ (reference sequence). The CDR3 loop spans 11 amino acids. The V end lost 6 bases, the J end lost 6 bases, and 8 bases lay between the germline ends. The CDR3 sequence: CASSPVAEAFF. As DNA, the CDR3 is TGTGCCAGCAGTCCGGTGGCTGAAGCTTTCTTT.

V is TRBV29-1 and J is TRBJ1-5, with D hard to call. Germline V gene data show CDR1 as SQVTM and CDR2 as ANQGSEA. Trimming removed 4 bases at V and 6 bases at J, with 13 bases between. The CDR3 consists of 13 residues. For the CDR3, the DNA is TGCAGCGTTGTCTGGGGATCAGGTCAGCCCCAGCATTTT. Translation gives CSVVWGSGQPQHF.

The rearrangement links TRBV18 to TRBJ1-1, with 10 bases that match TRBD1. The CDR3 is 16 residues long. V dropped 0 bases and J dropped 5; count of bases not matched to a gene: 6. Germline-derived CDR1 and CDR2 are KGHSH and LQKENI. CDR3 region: CASSPPGQGIDTEAFF. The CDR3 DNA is TGTGCCAGCTCACCACCGGGACAGGGGATCGATACTGAAGCTTTCTTT.

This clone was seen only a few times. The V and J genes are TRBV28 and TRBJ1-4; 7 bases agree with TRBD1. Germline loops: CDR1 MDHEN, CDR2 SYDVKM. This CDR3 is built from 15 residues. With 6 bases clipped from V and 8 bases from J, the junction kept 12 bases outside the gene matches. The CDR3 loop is CASSQQGSAREKLFF. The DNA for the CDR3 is TGTGCCAGCAGCCAACAGGGGTCCGCCCGCGAAAAACTGTTTTTT.

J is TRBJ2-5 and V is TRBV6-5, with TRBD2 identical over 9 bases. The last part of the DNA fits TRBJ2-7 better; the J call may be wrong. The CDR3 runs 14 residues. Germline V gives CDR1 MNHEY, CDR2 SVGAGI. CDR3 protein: CASSDLSGGDEQYF. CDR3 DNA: TGTGCCAGCAGTGACCTTAGCGGGGGTGACGAGCAGTACTTC.

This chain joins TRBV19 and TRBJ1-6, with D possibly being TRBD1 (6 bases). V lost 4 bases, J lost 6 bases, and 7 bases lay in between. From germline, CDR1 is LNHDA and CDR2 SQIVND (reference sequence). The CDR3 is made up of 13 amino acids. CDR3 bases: TGTGCCAGTAGTACGGGGGCTAATTCACCCCTCCACTTT. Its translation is CASSTGANSPLHF. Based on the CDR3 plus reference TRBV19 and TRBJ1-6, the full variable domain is DGGITQSPKYLFRKEGQNVTLSCEQNLNHDAMYWYRQDPGQGLRLIYYSQIVNDFQKGDIAEGYSVSREKKESFPLTVTSAQKNPTAFYLCASSTGANSPLHFGNGTRLTVT.

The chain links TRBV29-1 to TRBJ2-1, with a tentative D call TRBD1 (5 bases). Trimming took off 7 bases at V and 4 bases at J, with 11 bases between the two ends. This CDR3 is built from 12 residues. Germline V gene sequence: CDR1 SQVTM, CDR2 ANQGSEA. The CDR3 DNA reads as TGCAGCGCAGATACAGGATACAATGAGCAGTTCTTC. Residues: CSADTGYNEQFF.

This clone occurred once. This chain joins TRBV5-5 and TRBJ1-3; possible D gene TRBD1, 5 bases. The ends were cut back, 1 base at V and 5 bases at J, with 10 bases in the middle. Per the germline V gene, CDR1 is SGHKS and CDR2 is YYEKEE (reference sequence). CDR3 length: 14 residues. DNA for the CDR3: TGTGCCAGCAGCTTGCCCGCAGGGAGAAACACCATATATTTT. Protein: CASSLPAGRNTIYF.

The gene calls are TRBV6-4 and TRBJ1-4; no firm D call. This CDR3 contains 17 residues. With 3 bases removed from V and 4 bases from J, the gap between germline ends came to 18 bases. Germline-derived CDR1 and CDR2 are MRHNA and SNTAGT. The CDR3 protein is CASSDYALGSGNEKLFF. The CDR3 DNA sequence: TGTGCCAGCAGTGATTATGCACTGGGGTCGGGTAATGAAAAACTGTTTTTT.

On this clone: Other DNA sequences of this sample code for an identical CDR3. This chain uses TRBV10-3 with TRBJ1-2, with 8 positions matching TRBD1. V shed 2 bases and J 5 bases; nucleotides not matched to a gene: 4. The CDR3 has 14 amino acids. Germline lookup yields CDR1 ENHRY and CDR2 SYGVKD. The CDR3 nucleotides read TGTGCCATCAGTGAGAGACAGGGGCGGTATGGCTACACCTTC. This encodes CAISERQGRYGYTF.

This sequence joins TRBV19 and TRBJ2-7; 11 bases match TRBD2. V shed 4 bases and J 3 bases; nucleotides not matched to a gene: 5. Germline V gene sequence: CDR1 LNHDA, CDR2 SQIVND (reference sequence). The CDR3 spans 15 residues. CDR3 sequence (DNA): TGTGCCAGTAGTACTAGCGGGGGGAATTTCTACGAGCAGTACTTC. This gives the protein CASSTSGGNFYEQYF.

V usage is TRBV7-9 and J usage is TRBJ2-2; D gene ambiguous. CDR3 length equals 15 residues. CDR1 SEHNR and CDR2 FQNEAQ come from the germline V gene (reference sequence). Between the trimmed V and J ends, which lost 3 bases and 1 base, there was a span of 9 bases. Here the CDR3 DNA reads TGTGCCAGCAGCTTGACTGAGAAGAACACCGGGGAGCTGTTTTTT. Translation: CASSLTEKNTGELFF.

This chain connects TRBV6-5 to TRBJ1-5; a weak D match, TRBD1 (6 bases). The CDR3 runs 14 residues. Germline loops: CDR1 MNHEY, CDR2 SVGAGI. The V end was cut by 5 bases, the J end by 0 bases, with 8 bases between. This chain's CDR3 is CASSKQGSNQPQHF. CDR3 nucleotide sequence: TGTGCCAGCAGTAAACAGGGTAGCAATCAGCCCCAGCATTTT.

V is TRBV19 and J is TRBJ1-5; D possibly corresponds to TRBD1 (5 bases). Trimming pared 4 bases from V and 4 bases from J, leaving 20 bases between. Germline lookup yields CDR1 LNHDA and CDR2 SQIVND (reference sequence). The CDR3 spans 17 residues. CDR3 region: CASSTRSLGTANQPQHF. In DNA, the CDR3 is TGTGCCAGTAGTACCCGGTCCCTCGGGACTGCGAATCAGCCCCAGCATTTT. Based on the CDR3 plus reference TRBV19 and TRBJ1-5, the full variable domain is DGGITQSPKYLFRKEGQNVTLSCEQNLNHDAMYWYRQDPGQGLRLIYYSQIVNDFQKGDIAEGYSVSREKKESFPLTVTSAQKNPTAFYLCASSTRSLGTANQPQHFGDGTRLSIL.

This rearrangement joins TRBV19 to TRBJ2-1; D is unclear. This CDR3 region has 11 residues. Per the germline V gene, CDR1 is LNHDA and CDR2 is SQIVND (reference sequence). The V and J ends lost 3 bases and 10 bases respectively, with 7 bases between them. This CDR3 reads CASSIWQEQFF. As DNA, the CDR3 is TGTGCCAGTAGTATTTGGCAGGAGCAGTTCTTC.

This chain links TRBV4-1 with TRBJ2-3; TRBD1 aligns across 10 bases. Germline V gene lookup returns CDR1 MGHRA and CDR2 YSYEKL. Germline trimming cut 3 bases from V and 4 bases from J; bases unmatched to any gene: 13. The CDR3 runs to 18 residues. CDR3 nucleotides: TGCGCCAGCAGCCACCCAAACACCGGGACAGGGGAGGCAGATACGCAGTATTTT. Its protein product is CASSHPNTGTGEADTQYF.

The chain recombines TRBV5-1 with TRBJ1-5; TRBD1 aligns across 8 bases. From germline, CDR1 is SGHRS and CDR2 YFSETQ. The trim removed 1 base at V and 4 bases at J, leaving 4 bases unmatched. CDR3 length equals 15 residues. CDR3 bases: TGCGCCAGCAGCTTGACAGGGGGGGAAAATCAGCCCCAGCATTTT. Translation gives CASSLTGGENQPQHF.

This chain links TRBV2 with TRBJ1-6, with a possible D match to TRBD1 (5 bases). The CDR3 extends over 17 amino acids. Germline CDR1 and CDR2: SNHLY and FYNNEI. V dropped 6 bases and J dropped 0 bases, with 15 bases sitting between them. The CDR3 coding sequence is TGTGCCAGCAGCATGGTGGGGCCGAGCTCCTATAATTCACCCCTCCACTTT. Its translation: CASSMVGPSSYNSPLHF.

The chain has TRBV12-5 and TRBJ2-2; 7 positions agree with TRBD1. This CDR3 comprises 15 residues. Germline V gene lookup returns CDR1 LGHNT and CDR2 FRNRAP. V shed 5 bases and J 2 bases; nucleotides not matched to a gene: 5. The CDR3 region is CASGMGQFNTGELFF. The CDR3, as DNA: TGTGCTAGTGGTATGGGACAGTTTAACACCGGGGAGCTGTTTTTT.

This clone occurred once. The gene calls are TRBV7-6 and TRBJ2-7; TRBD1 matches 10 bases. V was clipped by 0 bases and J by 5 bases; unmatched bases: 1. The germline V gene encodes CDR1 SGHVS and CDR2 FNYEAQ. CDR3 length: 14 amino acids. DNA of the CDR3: TGTGCCAGCAGCTTAGCGACAGGGGGCAACGAGCAGTACTTC. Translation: CASSLATGGNEQYF.